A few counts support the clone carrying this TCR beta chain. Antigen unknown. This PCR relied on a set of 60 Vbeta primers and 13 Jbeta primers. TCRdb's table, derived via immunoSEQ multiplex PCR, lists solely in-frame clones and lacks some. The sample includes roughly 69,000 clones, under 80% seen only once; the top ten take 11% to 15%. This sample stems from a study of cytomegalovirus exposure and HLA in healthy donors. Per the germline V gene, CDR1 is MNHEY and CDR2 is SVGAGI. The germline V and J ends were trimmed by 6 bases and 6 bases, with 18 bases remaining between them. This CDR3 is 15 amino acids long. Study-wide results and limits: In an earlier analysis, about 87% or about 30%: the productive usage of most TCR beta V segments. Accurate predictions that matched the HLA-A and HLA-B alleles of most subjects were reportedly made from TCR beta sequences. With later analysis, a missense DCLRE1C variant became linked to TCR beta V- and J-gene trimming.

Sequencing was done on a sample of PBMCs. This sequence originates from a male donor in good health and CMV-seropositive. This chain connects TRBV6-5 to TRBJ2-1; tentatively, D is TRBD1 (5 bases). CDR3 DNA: TGTGCCAGCAGGTGTTTGACAGATGAAGGCAATGAGCAGTTCTTC. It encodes CASRCLTDEGNEQFF.